Below, one T cell receptor beta chain is given with its context. This specimen comes from a study of cytomegalovirus exposure and HLA in healthy donors. Across the whole study: Out of roughly 170 million T cells, an earlier analysis found about 120 million unique TCR beta sequences in total.

Between the trimmed V and J ends, which lost 1 base and 2 bases, there was a span of 8 bases. The CDR3 is 14 residues long. Per germline, CDR1 SGHRS and CDR2 YFSETQ. A multiplex PCR was run with 60 Vbeta primers and 13 Jbeta primers. The method was immunoSEQ multiplex PCR; TCRdb's version includes in-frame clones alone and lacks a portion of them. This sample carries around 150,000 clones, around 90% of them seen once, and the ten largest clones take approximately 0.85%. J is TRBJ2-3 and V is TRBV5-1, with D perhaps TRBD2 (5 bases). The receptor's source is a woman aged 25 to 39 in good health and CMV-seronegative. The sequencing sample was made of PBMCs. The CDR3 DNA reads TGCGCCAGCAGCTTGCGGGGAAACACAGATACGCAGTATTTT. This translates into CASSLRGNTDTQYF.